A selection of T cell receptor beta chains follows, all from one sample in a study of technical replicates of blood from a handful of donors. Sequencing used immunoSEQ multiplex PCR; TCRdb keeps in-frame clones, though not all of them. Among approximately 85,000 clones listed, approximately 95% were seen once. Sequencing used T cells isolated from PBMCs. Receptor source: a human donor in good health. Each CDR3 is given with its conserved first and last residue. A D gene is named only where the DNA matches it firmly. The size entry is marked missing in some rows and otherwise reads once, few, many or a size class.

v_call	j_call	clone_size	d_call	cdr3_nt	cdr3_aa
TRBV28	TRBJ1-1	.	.	TGTGCCAGCAGACCGCCCAGGGTAACTGAAGCTTTCTTT	CASRPPRVTEAFF
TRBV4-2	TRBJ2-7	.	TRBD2	TGTGCCAGCAGCCAAGTAAGCGGGGGGGCCTCCTACGAGCAGTACTTC	CASSQVSGGASYEQYF
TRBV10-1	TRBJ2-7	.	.	TGCGCCAGCAGTGATCCAGGGTACTACGAGCAGTACTTC	CASSDPGYYEQYF
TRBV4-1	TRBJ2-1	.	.	TGCGCCAGCAGCCAAGATTCCAGCGCCCTCCCCCTGGTCAATGAGCAGTTCTTC	CASSQDSSALPLVNEQFF
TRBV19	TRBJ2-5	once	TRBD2	TGTGCCGGTGGACGGGGGGGGCAAGAGACCCAGTACTTC	CAGGRGGQETQYF
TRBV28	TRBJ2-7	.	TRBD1	TGTGCCAGCAGCTTGAAACAGGGGGCACGGGAGCAGTACTTC	CASSLKQGAREQYF
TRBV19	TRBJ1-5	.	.	TGTGCCAGTAGTATTGGGGCGCCAGTAAGGCGGAGCAATCAGCCCCAGCATTTT	CASSIGAPVRRSNQPQHF
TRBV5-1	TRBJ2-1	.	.	TGCGCCAGCAGCTCCGAAGGTACGCGACCGGGTTCTGAGCAGTTCTTC	CASSSEGTRPGSEQFF
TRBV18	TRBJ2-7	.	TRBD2	TGTGCCAGCTCACCACTAGCGGGAGCTGATGAGCAGTACTTC	CASSPLAGADEQYF
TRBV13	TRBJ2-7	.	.	TGTGCCAGCAGCTTTTTATATGGGAGCTCCTACGAGCAGTACTTC	CASSFLYGSSYEQYF
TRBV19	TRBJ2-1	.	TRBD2	TGTGCCAGCACTAGCGGGAGCTTCTGGGCTGAGCAGTTCTTC	CASTSGSFWAEQFF
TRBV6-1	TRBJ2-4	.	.	TGTGCCAGCAGCCGTAACTTAGCTGGGTACATTCAGTACTTC	CASSRNLAGYIQYF
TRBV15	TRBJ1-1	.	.	TGTGCCACCAGCAGAGATTACGAAGGAGGCGCTGAAGCTTTCTTT	CATSRDYEGGAEAFF
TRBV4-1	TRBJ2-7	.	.	TGCGCCAGCAGCCTTTCTCTCAGCGAAAGCTCCTACGAGCAGTACTTC	CASSLSLSESSYEQYF
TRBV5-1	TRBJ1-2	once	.	TGCGCCAGCAGCTTGGCCGAGGTTAACTATGGCTACACCTTC	CASSLAEVNYGYTF
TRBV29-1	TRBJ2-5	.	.	TGCAGCGTTGCGCAGGGGGGTGAGACCCAGTACTTC	CSVAQGGETQYF
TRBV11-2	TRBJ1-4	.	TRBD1	TGTGCCAGCAGCTATCGACAGGGAGGAGAAAAACTGTTTTTT	CASSYRQGGEKLFF
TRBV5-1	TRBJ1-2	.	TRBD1	TGCGCCAGCAGCTTGTTGACAGGGGCATCTAACTATGGCTACACCTTC	CASSLLTGASNYGYTF
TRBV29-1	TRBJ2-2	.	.	TGCAGCGCCGAGGACTCCTTCAGAGGGGAGCTGTTTTTT	CSAEDSFRGELFF
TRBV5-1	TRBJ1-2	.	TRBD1	TGCGCCAGCGGACAGGGACAACAAAACCCCTATGGCTACACCTTC	CASGQGQQNPYGYTF
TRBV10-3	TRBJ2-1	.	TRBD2	TGTGCCACCCCAAGGGAGGGCTCCTACAATGAGCAGTTCTTC	CATPREGSYNEQFF
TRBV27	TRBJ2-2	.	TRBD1	TGTGCCAGCAGCACGGGACAGGGAAACGGGGAGCTGTTTTTT	CASSTGQGNGELFF
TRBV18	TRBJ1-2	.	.	TGTGCCAGCTCACCAGGGGAGCACTATGGCTACACCTTC	CASSPGEHYGYTF
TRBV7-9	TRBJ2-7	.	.	TGTGCCAGCAGCTTCAGCGACTACGAGCAGTACTTC	CASSFSDYEQYF
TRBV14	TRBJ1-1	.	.	TGTGCCAGCAGCCATTTTCCGGGACTGGGTGATCCGCTGGAAGCTTTCTTT	CASSHFPGLGDPLEAFF
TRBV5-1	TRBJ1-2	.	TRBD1	TGCGCCAGCAGCTTGCGCGGGACAGGGGGCGACTATGGCTACACCTTC	CASSLRGTGGDYGYTF
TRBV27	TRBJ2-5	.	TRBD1	TGTGCCAGCAGTCGGGGACAGGGGTCCCAAGAGACCCAGTACTTC	CASSRGQGSQETQYF
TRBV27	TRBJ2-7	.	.	TGTGCCAGCAGTAATCGTTCTCTCGTCTACGAGCAGTACTTC	CASSNRSLVYEQYF
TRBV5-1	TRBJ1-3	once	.	TGCGCCAGCAGCTTGGGACAGTGGAGCTCTGGAAACACCATATATTTT	CASSLGQWSSGNTIYF
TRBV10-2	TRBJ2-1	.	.	TGCGCCACTAGGATGTCGGGAACATCCTACAATGAGCAGTTCTTC	CATRMSGTSYNEQFF
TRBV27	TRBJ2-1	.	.	TGTGCCAGCAGTTTACTCCCCTCAGTTTACAATGAGCAGTTCTTC	CASSLLPSVYNEQFF
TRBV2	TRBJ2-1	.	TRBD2	TGTGCCAGCAGGCCCCTAGCGGGGGGAGACAATGAGCAGTTCTTC	CASRPLAGGDNEQFF
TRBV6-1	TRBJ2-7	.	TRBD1	TGTGCCAGCAGTGCAGACAGGGCAGTAGGCTACGAGCAGTACTTC	CASSADRAVGYEQYF
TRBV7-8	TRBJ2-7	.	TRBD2	TGTGCCAGCAGCCTCGGACTAGCGGGAGCGGAGCAGTACTTC	CASSLGLAGAEQYF
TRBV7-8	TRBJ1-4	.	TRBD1	TGTGCCAGCAGCCCGCCGGGCAGGGGGAATGAAAAACTGTTTTTT	CASSPPGRGNEKLFF
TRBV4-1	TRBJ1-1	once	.	TGCGCCAGCAGCCACCTAGGGGGGGAGAGGACTGAAGCTTTCTTT	CASSHLGGERTEAFF
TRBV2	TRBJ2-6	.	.	TGTGCCAGCGTAGACAGGTCTTTTCAGGAAGGGGCCAACGTCCTGACTTTC	CASVDRSFQEGANVLTF
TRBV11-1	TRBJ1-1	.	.	TGTGCCAGCAGCTGGGACTCACGATGGACAAACACTGAAGCTTTCTTT	CASSWDSRWTNTEAFF
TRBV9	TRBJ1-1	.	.	TGTGCCAGCAGCGATGTCTCGAACACTGAAGCTTTCTTT	CASSDVSNTEAFF
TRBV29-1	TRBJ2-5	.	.	TGCAGCGTCGGGCGGGCAGAGACCCAGTACTTC	CSVGRAETQYF
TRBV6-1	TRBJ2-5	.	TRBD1	TGTGCCAGCAGTGAACGAACGTGGACAGGGATAGAGACCCAGTACTTC	CASSERTWTGIETQYF
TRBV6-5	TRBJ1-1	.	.	TGTGCCAGCAGTTACTCGGAGGGAGGAGGCACTGAAGCTTTCTTT	CASSYSEGGGTEAFF
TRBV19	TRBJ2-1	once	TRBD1	TGTGCCAGCTCCGGGACAGGGTACAATGAGCAGTTCTTC	CASSGTGYNEQFF
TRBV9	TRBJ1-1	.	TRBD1	TGTGCCAGCAGCGCCCCGGGACAGCTCAACACTGAAGCTTTCTTT	CASSAPGQLNTEAFF
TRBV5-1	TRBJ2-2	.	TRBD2	TGCGCCAGCAGCTACGGACTAGCGTCTACCGGGGAGCTGTTTTTT	CASSYGLASTGELFF
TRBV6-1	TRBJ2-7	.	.	TGTGCCAGCAGTGAAACGGTTTCCTACCTATCTAACGAGCAGTACTTC	CASSETVSYLSNEQYF
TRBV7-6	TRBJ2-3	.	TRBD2	TGTGCCAGCAGCCTAAAAAGATACCTAGCGGGAGGAACAGATACGCAGTATTTT	CASSLKRYLAGGTDTQYF
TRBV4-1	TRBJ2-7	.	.	TGCGCCAGCAGCCAAGAAGGGGCCGCCATCGAGTACTTC	CASSQEGAAIEYF
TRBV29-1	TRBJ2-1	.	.	TGCAGCGTTGAAGTGGAGGGGGCGGGTGAGCAGTTCTTC	CSVEVEGAGEQFF
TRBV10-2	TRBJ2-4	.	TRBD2	TGCGCCAGCGCACTAGCGGGGGAAAACATTCAGTACTTC	CASALAGENIQYF
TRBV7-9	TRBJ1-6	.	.	TGTGCCAGCAGCTTATGGGGACGAGGGGGTAGCTCCTATAATTCACCCCTCCACTTT	CASSLWGRGGSSYNSPLHF
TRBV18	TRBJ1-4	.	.	TGTGCCAGCTCACCGCAACAGACAACTAATGAAAAACTGTTTTTT	CASSPQQTTNEKLFF
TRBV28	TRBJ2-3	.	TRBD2	TGTGCCAGCAGTTACAGAATACTAGCGGGAGCTCTTACGCAGTATTTT	CASSYRILAGALTQYF